Below, 4 T cell receptor beta chains from the same sample are listed, as sequenced in a study of response to subunit inactivated influenza vaccine. TCRdb fed the RT-PCR reads into MiXCR, producing one record per CDR3 protein. Among about 620,000 distinct CDR3 sequences listed, 11% were seen once. These sequences were also reported in another study, on T cells expressing NK-cell markers. Per that study: Scientists made TCR beta cDNA using 5'RACE template switching with UMIs.

The sample in question was PBMCs from blood, obtained on the day of vaccination. The receptor set was obtained from a man over 45 who received an inactivated influenza vaccine.

This clonotype was seen once. V gene TRBV30 combines with J gene TRBJ2-1; TRBD2 agrees at 10 bases. This CDR3 comprises 13 residues. Germline CDR1 GTSNPN, CDR2 SVGIG (reference sequence). V was clipped by 4 bases and J by 5 bases; unmatched bases: 2. The CDR3 here is CAWTGLADNEQFF. The DNA of the CDR3 is TGTGCCTGGACCGGACTAGCGGACAATGAGCAGTTCTTC.

This CDR3 reads CATSTGRDEQYF. The CDR3 DNA follows: TGTGCCACCAGCACCGGCAGGGACGAGCAGTACTTC. This chain uses TRBV15 with TRBJ2-7; perhaps TRBD1 as D (5 bases). Looked up from germline, CDR1 is LNHNV and CDR2 is YYDKDF (reference sequence). Between the trimmed V and J ends, which lost 4 bases and 5 bases, there was a span of 9 bases. The CDR3 has 12 amino acids.

The table lists this clonotype with a few counts. CDR3 DNA: TGTGCCAGCAGCTTAACCACAGGGGCGTACGCTGAAGCTTTCTTT. As protein: CASSLTTGAYAEAFF. V gene TRBV7-9 combines with J gene TRBJ1-1; 7 positions match TRBD1. The CDR3 contains 15 residues. From germline, CDR1 is SEHNR and CDR2 FQNEAQ (reference sequence). The trim removed 2 bases at V and 6 bases at J, leaving 9 bases unmatched. The whole variable domain, filled in from reference TRBV7-9 and TRBJ1-1, reads DTGVSQNPRHKITKRGQNVTFRCDPISEHNRLYWYRQTLGQGPEFLTYFQNEAQLEKSRLLSDRFSAERPKGSFSTLEIQRTEQGDSAMYLCASSLTTGAYAEAFFGQGTRLTVV.

The chain is built from TRBV5-5 and TRBJ2-7, with TRBD2 identical over 8 bases. The CDR3 is made up of 16 amino acids. The V gene's germline CDR1 is SGHKS and CDR2 YYEKEE (reference sequence). Trimming at V came to 3 bases and at J to 0 bases, leaving 8 bases not matched to a gene. The CDR3 DNA reads as TGTGCCAGCAGCTCAAGACTAGCGACGAGCTCCTACGAGCAGTACTTC. Translation gives CASSSRLATSSYEQYF. The complete variable domain, with remaining parts taken from reference TRBV5-5 and TRBJ2-7, reads DAGVTQSPTHLIKTRGQQVTLRCSPISGHKSVSWYQQVLGQGPQFIFQYYEKEERGRGNFPDRFSARQFPNYSSELNVNALLLGDSALYLCASSSRLATSSYEQYFGPGTRLTVT.